The 25 T cell receptor beta chains in this list originate from one sample, sequenced in a study of yellow fever vaccine responses in identical twins. TCRdb re-called the RT-PCR reads through MiXCR, storing one row per CDR3 protein. The sample includes fewer than 3,500 distinct CDR3 sequences, about four fifths of them seen just once. The specimen was T cells from blood (PBMCs), unsorted or a sorted subset (not recorded which), collected before or after yellow fever vaccination (not recorded which). Source of these receptors: a woman between 18 and 29 years old who received the yellow fever vaccine.

The CDR3 region has the DNA TGTGCCACCAGCTCCAGTGGGACACCCGGAGCCTACGAGCAGTACTTC. Amino acids: CATSSSGTPGAYEQYF. The gene calls are TRBV15 and TRBJ2-7; TRBD1 might be the D (6 bases). The CDR3 runs 16 residues. CDR1 LNHNV and CDR2 YYDKDF come from the germline V gene (reference sequence). Trimming took 5 bases from V and 2 from J, leaving 19 bases between them. The entire variable domain, with the rest obtained from reference TRBV15 and TRBJ2-7, is as follows: DAMVIQNPRYQVTQFGKPVTLSCSQTLNHNVMYWYQQKSSQAPKLLFHYYDKDFNNEADTPDNFQSRRPNTSFCFLDIRSPGLGDTAMYLCATSSSGTPGAYEQYFGPGTRLTVT.

The chain is built from TRBV7-6 and TRBJ2-7; the D call may be TRBD1 or TRBD2 (5 bases each). The V gene's germline CDR1 is SGHVS and CDR2 FNYEAQ. The CDR3 is 14 residues long. The ends were cut back, 4 bases at V and 6 bases at J, with 16 bases in the middle. The CDR3 sequence: CASSSGPRLSEQYF. In DNA form, the CDR3 reads TGTGCCAGCAGCTCGGGACCACGGTTGAGCGAGCAGTACTTC.

The chain links TRBV4-1 to TRBJ1-2, with a possible D match to TRBD1 (5 bases). The CDR3 covers 15 residues. Per the germline V gene, CDR1 is MGHRA and CDR2 is YSYEKL. V was cut by 4 bases and J by 0 bases, with 12 bases left in between. CDR3 residues: CASSPWDGANYGYTF. DNA of the CDR3: TGCGCCAGCAGCCCGTGGGACGGAGCTAACTATGGCTACACCTTC.

The chain is built from TRBV7-9 and TRBJ1-5, with D possibly matching TRBD1 (6 bases). This CDR3 spans 15 amino acids. Germline V lookup: CDR1 SEHNR, CDR2 FQNEAQ (reference sequence). Trimming took off 1 base at V and 7 bases at J, with 14 bases between the two ends. This CDR3 is CASSLVGQGNQPQHF. The CDR3 DNA follows: TGTGCCAGCAGCTTAGTCGGCCAGGGGAACCAGCCCCAGCATTTT. The variable domain in full, completed from reference TRBV7-9 and TRBJ1-5, reads DTGVSQNPRHKITKRGQNVTFRCDPISEHNRLYWYRQTLGQGPEFLTYFQNEAQLEKSRLLSDRFSAERPKGSFSTLEIQRTEQGDSAMYLCASSLVGQGNQPQHFGDGTRLSIL.

This clonotype was observed a handful of times. The chain employs TRBV15 and TRBJ2-7, with a possible D match to TRBD1 (6 bases). Per germline, CDR1 LNHNV and CDR2 YYDKDF (reference sequence). The CDR3 sequence is 12 residues long. Trimming took 5 bases from V and 2 from J, leaving 7 bases between them. The CDR3, as DNA: TGTGCCACCAGCGGACAGACCTACGAGCAGTACTTC. Protein sequence: CATSGQTYEQYF.

The rearrangement links TRBV5-1 to TRBJ2-1; 12 bases align to TRBD1. The CDR3 is 15 residues long. Losses at the gene ends were 4 bases for V and 8 bases for J; bases not matched to a gene: 7. Germline CDR1 is SGHRS and CDR2 is YFSETQ. The DNA for the CDR3 is TGCGCCAGCAGCCTGGGGACAGGGGGCTTAGATGAGCAGTTCTTC. Its translation: CASSLGTGGLDEQFF.

The chain employs TRBV11-3 and TRBJ2-3; D unclear. Germline CDR1 is SGHNT and CDR2 is YENEEA. The CDR3 length is 12 residues. V was pared by 3 bases and J by 6 bases, with 7 bases between. This chain's CDR3 is CASSFPPDTQYF. DNA for the CDR3: TGTGCCAGCAGCTTCCCCCCGGATACGCAGTATTTT.

This chain connects TRBV11-1 to TRBJ2-6, with D unresolved. Germline V gene lookup returns CDR1 SGHAT and CDR2 FQDESV (reference sequence). V was cut by 1 base and J by 1 base, with 11 bases left in between. CDR3 size: 17 residues. The CDR3 reads CASSLDGSQSGANVLTF. The CDR3 DNA is TGTGCCAGCAGCTTAGATGGATCCCAATCTGGGGCCAACGTCCTGACTTTC.

V usage is TRBV5-6 and J usage is TRBJ2-7; D gene ambiguous. The CDR3 runs 14 residues. V was clipped by 2 bases and J by 0 bases, with 9 bases between them. Germline V gene sequence: CDR1 SGHDT, CDR2 YYEEEE. For the CDR3, the DNA is TGTGCCAGCAGCTTTCCGGTTATCTCCTACGAGCAGTACTTC. This translates into CASSFPVISYEQYF.

J is TRBJ2-7 and V is TRBV4-1; D gene unclear. Trimming cost V 0 bases and J 4 bases, with 7 bases left between them. The CDR3 contains 13 residues. Germline values: CDR1 MGHRA, CDR2 YSYEKL. CDR3 region: CASSQEWDYEQYF. CDR3 sequence (DNA): TGCGCCAGCAGCCAAGAATGGGATTACGAGCAGTACTTC.

CDR3 sequence reads: CASSFDLFVSPEKLFF. In DNA form, the CDR3 reads TGCGCCAGCAGCTTTGACTTGTTCGTCTCGCCGGAAAAACTGTTTTTT. The V gene is TRBV5-1, the J gene TRBJ1-4; D gene unclear. CDR3 length: 16 residues. Per the germline V gene, CDR1 is SGHRS and CDR2 is YFSETQ. Trimming took 2 bases from V and 8 from J, leaving 19 bases between them. Based on the CDR3 plus reference TRBV5-1 and TRBJ1-4, the full variable domain is KAGVTQTPRYLIKTRGQQVTLSCSPISGHRSVSWYQQTPGQGLQFLFEYFSETQRNKGNFPGRFSGRQFSNSRSEMNVSTLELGDSALYLCASSFDLFVSPEKLFFGSGTQLSVL.

J is TRBJ1-1 and V is TRBV4-1; D call uncertain. The CDR3 sequence is 14 residues long. CDR1 and CDR2 (germline): MGHRA, YSYEKL. Trimming shortened V by 0 bases and J by 0 bases, and 5 bases separated the two germline ends. CDR3 loop: CASSQERMNTEAFF. For the CDR3, the DNA is TGCGCCAGCAGCCAAGAGCGGATGAACACTGAAGCTTTCTTT.

The sample holds a few counts of this clonotype. The chain has TRBV10-1 and TRBJ1-1; D ambiguous. Trimming cost V 3 bases and J 3 bases, with 5 bases left between them. Looked up from germline, CDR1 is WNHNN and CDR2 is SYGVQD (reference sequence). This CDR3 has 12 amino acids. The CDR3 bases are TGCGCCAGCAGTGAAGGTGACACTGAAGCTTTCTTT. Its translation: CASSEGDTEAFF.

The genes are TRBV15 and TRBJ2-1; 7 nucleotides match TRBD1. The CDR3 is made up of 15 amino acids. CDR1 and CDR2 (germline): LNHNV, YYDKDF (reference sequence). Losses at the gene ends were 5 bases for V and 6 bases for J; bases not matched to a gene: 10. CDR3 amino acids: CATSEGDRESNEQFF. The CDR3 nucleotides read TGTGCCACCAGCGAAGGAGACAGGGAGAGCAATGAGCAGTTCTTC.

This chain connects TRBV20-1 to TRBJ2-7; unclear D gene. The CDR3 runs 12 residues. V lost 0 bases and J lost 6, with 9 bases in between. CDR1 is DFQATT, CDR2 SNEGSKA, per germline (reference sequence). CDR3 in DNA: TGCAGTGCTAGAGACCTAGTGGGCGAGCAGTACTTC. Translating gives CSARDLVGEQYF.

This clonotype occurred once. V and J are TRBV15 and TRBJ2-3; possibly TRBD1 for D (6 bases). The CDR3 contains 16 residues. V lost 0 bases to trimming and J lost 4 bases, with 14 bases between them. Germline values: CDR1 LNHNV, CDR2 YYDKDF (reference sequence). This CDR3 reads CATSRDRGEGADTQYF. The CDR3 nucleotides read TGTGCCACCAGCAGAGACAGGGGCGAGGGTGCAGATACGCAGTATTTT.

V gene TRBV28 combines with J gene TRBJ1-5; 10 nucleotides match TRBD1. Per germline, CDR1 MDHEN and CDR2 SYDVKM. The V and J ends lost 5 bases and 6 bases, in that order; junction bases with no gene match: 4. This CDR3 is 14 amino acids long. CDR3 nucleotide sequence: TGTGCCAGCAGTCCCCGGACAGGGGGTCAGCCCCAGCATTTT. This encodes CASSPRTGGQPQHF.

The chain has TRBV29-1 and TRBJ2-6; the D is unclear. The CDR3 spans 15 residues. V lost 7 bases and J lost 0, with 13 bases in between. Germline values: CDR1 SQVTM, CDR2 ANQGSEA. Here the CDR3 DNA reads TGCAGCGCCGGAGAACTCCCCTCTGGGGCCAACGTCCTGACTTTC. Protein product: CSAGELPSGANVLTF. Looking up the rest from reference TRBV29-1 and TRBJ2-6 gives the full variable domain: SAVISQKPSRDICQRGTSLTIQCQVDSQVTMMFWYRQQPGQSLTLIATANQGSEATYESGFVIDKFPISRPNLTFSTLTVSNMSPEDSSIYLCSAGELPSGANVLTFGAGSRLTVL.

This clonotype was seen a handful of times. The chain is built from TRBV29-1 and TRBJ2-1; 9 bases map to TRBD2. Trimming at V came to 6 bases and at J to 2 bases, leaving 5 bases not matched to a gene. CDR3 length: 14 amino acids. Germline-derived CDR1 and CDR2 are SQVTM and ANQGSEA. The DNA for the CDR3 is TGCAGCGTGAGCGGGGGGACTACCTACAATGAGCAGTTCTTC. This codes for CSVSGGTTYNEQFF.

This chain uses TRBV6-5 with TRBJ1-1; the D gene is possibly TRBD1 (6 bases). Germline CDR1 reads MNHEY; CDR2 reads SVGAGI. Trimming took off 2 bases at V and 4 bases at J, with 11 bases between the two ends. CDR3 length: 14 amino acids. Here the CDR3 reads CASSYLDSGTEAFF. Here the CDR3 DNA reads TGTGCCAGCAGTTACCTGGACAGTGGCACTGAAGCTTTCTTT.

This CDR3 is CATSDLDEQFF. The CDR3 nucleotides read TGTGCCACCAGTGACCTGGACGAGCAGTTCTTC. The chain combines TRBV24-1 with TRBJ2-1; D remains unclear. This CDR3 spans 11 amino acids. Germline CDR1 and CDR2: KGHDR and SFDVKD. Trimming removed 4 bases from V and 10 bases from J, with 7 bases in between.

The genes are TRBV30 and TRBJ2-7; the D is unclear. The CDR3 extends over 14 amino acids. Trimming took 0 bases from V and 0 from J, leaving 9 bases between them. Looked up from germline, CDR1 is GTSNPN and CDR2 is SVGIG (reference sequence). The CDR3 spells CAWSVRPSSYEQYF. The DNA for the CDR3 is TGTGCCTGGAGTGTACGTCCTAGCTCCTACGAGCAGTACTTC. The whole variable domain, filled in from reference TRBV30 and TRBJ2-7, reads SQTIHQWPATLVQPVGSPLSLECTVEGTSNPNLYWYRQAAGRGLQLLFYSVGIGQISSEVPQNLSASRPQDRQFILSSKKLLLSDSGFYLCAWSVRPSSYEQYFGPGTRLTVT.

Here the CDR3 DNA reads TGTGCCAGCAGCCGGACAGGGCTCATAGTAACTGGGGCCAACGTCCTGACTTTC. It translates to CASSRTGLIVTGANVLTF. The chain combines TRBV14 with TRBJ2-6; TRBD1 matches at 8 bases. V was pared by 4 bases and J by 2 bases, with 10 bases of the junction left unmatched. Per the germline V gene, CDR1 is SGHDN and CDR2 is FVKESK. This CDR3 has 18 residues. The full variable domain, in which reference TRBV14 and TRBJ2-6 provide the parts outside the CDR3, is EAGVTQFPSHSVIEKGQTVTLRCDPISGHDNLYWYRRVMGKEIKFLLHFVKESKQDESGMPNNRFLAERTGGTYSTLKVQPAELEDSGVYFCASSRTGLIVTGANVLTFGAGSRLTVL.

J is TRBJ1-6 and V is TRBV7-2; 7 bases are shared with TRBD1. V shed 0 bases and J 13 bases; nucleotides not matched to a gene: 9. The CDR3 runs 15 residues. Per germline, CDR1 SGHTA and CDR2 FQGNSA. This CDR3 reads CASSLARGLNSPLHF. In DNA, the CDR3 is TGTGCCAGCAGCTTAGCTAGGGGGCTAAATAGTCCCCTCCACTTT.

This clonotype was picked up one time. The rearrangement uses TRBV2 and TRBJ2-2; TRBD1 might be the D (5 bases). V gave up 4 bases and J gave up 4 bases, with 10 bases separating them. CDR1 is SNHLY, CDR2 FYNNEI, per germline. The CDR3 covers 14 residues. For the CDR3, the DNA is TGTGCCAGCAGTGGGATGACAGTCACCGGGGAGCTGTTTTTT. Residues: CASSGMTVTGELFF.